The 22 T cell receptor beta chains below all came from one sample that was sequenced in a study of blood T cells in healthy people across ages. Sample-barcoded 5' priming and a J-beta primer mix drove a second PCR of roughly 6 to 12 cycles. TCRdb called the 5' RACE reads again in MiXCR, with one record for every CDR3 protein. Of about 1.6 million distinct CDR3 sequences listed, around 36% are singletons. The sequenced sample was blood. These receptors were taken from a woman aged 30 to 39 in good health.

The V and J genes are TRBV28 and TRBJ2-5, with D possibly called TRBD1 or TRBD2 (6 bases each). Germline V gene data show CDR1 as MDHEN and CDR2 as SYDVKM. The CDR3 runs to 15 residues. Trimming took 7 bases from V and 1 from J, leaving 16 bases between them. The CDR3 is CASTLGGRSQETQYF. CDR3 nucleotides: TGTGCCAGCACCCTAGGGGGGCGCTCCCAAGAGACCCAGTACTTC.

This clonotype occurred a few times. V and J are TRBV6-2 or TRBV6-3 and TRBJ2-7; D is ambiguous. Germline assignment: CDR1 MNHEY and CDR2 SVGEGT. The CDR3 runs to 14 residues. The germline V and J ends were trimmed by 5 bases and 0 bases, with 11 bases remaining between them. The CDR3 coding sequence is TGTGCCAGCAGTCAAACCGTGAGCTCCTACGAGCAGTACTTC. Protein: CASSQTVSSYEQYF.

This clonotype has more than one count but fewer than ten. The chain employs TRBV9 and TRBJ2-3; TRBD2 matches 7 bases. Germline V gives CDR1 SGDLS, CDR2 YYNGEE. V was clipped by 5 bases and J by 1 base; unmatched bases: 10. CDR3 size: 16 residues. Here the CDR3 reads CASSLQGSGGTDTQYF. CDR3 coding DNA: TGTGCCAGCAGTCTTCAAGGGAGCGGGGGCACAGATACGCAGTATTTT.

This clonotype was seen just once. V gene TRBV20-1 combines with J gene TRBJ1-5; the D gene is possibly TRBD1 (5 bases). This CDR3 contains 17 residues. Germline lookup yields CDR1 DFQATT and CDR2 SNEGSKA (reference sequence). The V and J ends lost 6 bases and 2 bases respectively, with 23 bases between them. The CDR3 DNA is TGCAGTGCGAGGCCCCCCCAGGGTTCTTTTGGCAATCAGCCCCAGCATTTT. Translation: CSARPPQGSFGNQPQHF.

This clonotype was counted only a few times. Since a much larger clone is just one base distant, this may be a read error. The chain is built from TRBV27 and TRBJ2-5; D might be TRBD2 (5 bases). Germline-derived CDR1 and CDR2 are MNHEY and SMNVEV (reference sequence). CDR3 length: 14 amino acids. V was trimmed by 5 bases and J by 11 bases, leaving 21 bases between them. CDR3 nucleotide sequence: TGTGCCAGCAGTCCCCGTGAGGGCTGGGGTGAGCAGTACTTC. Amino acids: CASSPREGWGEQYF.

This clonotype was seen a handful of times. The chain joins TRBV29-1 to TRBJ2-3, with a possible D match to TRBD2 (7 bases). The CDR3 consists of 14 residues. The V gene lost 2 bases and the J gene lost 4 bases, with 13 bases spanning the gap. Germline V gene sequence: CDR1 SQVTM, CDR2 ANQGSEA. The CDR3 is CSVERGASADTQYF. CDR3 in DNA: TGCAGCGTTGAACGGGGGGCGAGCGCAGATACGCAGTATTTT.

This clonotype was detected a few times. The chain combines TRBV20-1 with TRBJ2-7, with D possibly TRBD2 on 6 matching bases. The germline V gene has CDR1 DFQATT and CDR2 SNEGSKA (reference sequence). The CDR3 consists of 13 residues. V was shortened by 3 bases and J by 2 bases, with 11 bases between the two germline ends. The CDR3 sequence: CSASPPGAYEQYF. CDR3 coding DNA: TGCAGTGCTAGCCCCCCGGGGGCCTACGAGCAGTACTTC.

This clonotype has ten or more counts. The rearrangement uses TRBV29-1 and TRBJ1-2; possible D gene TRBD1, 5 bases. V lost 6 bases and J 0 bases, leaving 11 bases between the germline ends. Germline loops: CDR1 SQVTM, CDR2 ANQGSEA. This CDR3 spans 13 amino acids. The CDR3: CSVRTISNYGYTF. The CDR3 DNA reads as TGCAGCGTCCGGACAATATCTAACTATGGCTACACCTTC.

The table lists this clonotype with many counts. The genes are TRBV12-3 or TRBV12-4 and TRBJ2-7, with no clear D. The V gene lost 5 bases and the J gene lost 7 bases, with 9 bases spanning the gap. The CDR3 is 11 residues long. The CDR3 region has the DNA TGTGCCAGCAGTAAGATGGGGGAGCAGTACTTC. This translates into CASSKMGEQYF.

The chain carries TRBV9 and TRBJ2-2; D perhaps matches TRBD2 (6 bases). The CDR3 is 15 amino acids. V was trimmed by 4 bases and J by 3 bases, leaving 13 bases between them. Per the germline V gene, CDR1 is SGDLS and CDR2 is YYNGEE. This CDR3 reads CASSNLGTHTGELFF. In DNA form, the CDR3 reads TGTGCCAGCAGCAATCTCGGGACTCACACCGGGGAGCTGTTTTTT.

This chain connects TRBV9 to TRBJ2-1, with D maybe TRBD2 (6 bases). From germline, CDR1 is SGDLS and CDR2 YYNGEE. This CDR3 has 13 residues. Trimming removed 3 bases from V and 12 bases from J, with 16 bases in between. CDR3 coding DNA: TGTGCCAGCAGCGCCCTAACGGGGGTGGGGCAGTTCTTC. This gives the protein CASSALTGVGQFF.

This clonotype was seen at least ten times. This sequence joins TRBV7-9 and TRBJ2-5, with 7 bases fitting TRBD1. Germline V lookup: CDR1 SEHNR, CDR2 FQNEAQ (reference sequence). After removal of 4 bases from V and 5 bases from J, the junction contained 10 bases not matched to a gene. CDR3 length: 15 amino acids. CDR3 region: CASSYRQGGRETQYF. The CDR3 DNA is TGTGCCAGCAGCTACCGACAGGGTGGGCGGGAGACCCAGTACTTC.

V is TRBV20-1 and J is TRBJ1-1; D is uncertain. The V and J ends lost 6 bases and 8 bases respectively, with 19 bases between them. CDR3 length equals 13 residues. Per the germline V gene, CDR1 is DFQATT and CDR2 is SNEGSKA (reference sequence). CDR3 protein: CSARTATSFEAFF. The CDR3 bases are TGCAGTGCCCGGACGGCGACTTCTTTCGAAGCTTTCTTT.

This clonotype has only one observation. A read error may produce the germline difference seen at one junction end. The chain couples TRBV11-2 to TRBJ2-7; no firm D call. Germline V gene lookup returns CDR1 SGHAT and CDR2 FQNNGV. The CDR3 has 12 residues. The CDR3 is CASSLDKYDQYF. DNA for the CDR3: TGTGCCAGCAGCTTAGATAAATACGACCAGTACTTC.

CDR3 coding DNA: TGCGCCAGCAGTGATGCGGCCCCCTTTGCCGGGTCCTACGAGCAGTACTTC. Translation: CASSDAAPFAGSYEQYF. This chain uses TRBV10-1 with TRBJ2-7; D gene uncertain. V shed 3 bases and J shed 1 base, with 19 bases lying between them. The CDR3 has 17 amino acids. Germline CDR1 WNHNN, CDR2 SYGVQD (reference sequence).

On this clonotype itself: Given the absence of the conserved phenylalanine or tryptophan at the CDR3 end, a read error is likely. The rearrangement links TRBV7-2 to TRBJ2-3; the D call may be TRBD1 or TRBD2 (5 bases each). Trimming shortened V by 1 base and J by 3 bases, and 5 bases separated the two germline ends. From germline, CDR1 is SGHTA and CDR2 FQGNSA. This CDR3 is 13 amino acids long. DNA of the CDR3: TGTGCCAGCAGCTTAGGGGGGACAGATACGCAGTATTTG. It codes for CASSLGGTDTQYL.

This clonotype turned up a few times. The chain employs TRBV4-1 and TRBJ1-2; possibly TRBD1 for D (5 bases). The CDR3 is 15 residues long. V lost 4 bases and J 7 bases, leaving 19 bases between the germline ends. Germline V gene lookup returns CDR1 MGHRA and CDR2 YSYEKL. Here the CDR3 DNA reads TGCGCCAGCAGCCCCGAGACGGGGGTGGCGGGTGGCTACACCTTC. Its translation: CASSPETGVAGGYTF.

The chain uses TRBV7-9 and TRBJ2-7, with D perhaps matching TRBD1 (5 bases). V was shortened by 4 bases and J by 5 bases, with 18 bases between the two germline ends. The length of the CDR3 is 15 residues. The germline V gene encodes CDR1 SEHNR and CDR2 FQNEAQ (reference sequence). The CDR3 region has the DNA TGTGCCAGCAGCTCTGTCCCCAGGGCCTTCGACGAGCAGTACTTC. It codes for CASSSVPRAFDEQYF.

V usage is TRBV10-1 and J usage is TRBJ2-1; a weak D match, TRBD2 (5 bases). Germline CDR1 WNHNN, CDR2 SYGVQD (reference sequence). V was shortened by 0 bases and J by 5 bases, with 11 bases between the two germline ends. The CDR3 is 15 residues long. The CDR3 loop reads CASSESPRGNNEQFF. Here the CDR3 DNA reads TGCGCCAGCAGTGAGTCGCCACGGGGTAACAATGAGCAGTTCTTC.

J is TRBJ1-6 and V is TRBV20-1; possible D gene TRBD1, 6 bases. Germline values: CDR1 DFQATT, CDR2 SNEGSKA (reference sequence). Trimming left V 6 bases short and J 9 bases short, with 18 bases between. CDR3 size: 14 residues. The CDR3 nucleotides are TGCAGTGCCAGGTCCGCAGGGGTTGGTTCACCCCTCCACTTT. Translating it yields CSARSAGVGSPLHF.

The CDR3 protein is CASSLALGQRGGQETQYF. DNA for the CDR3: TGTGCCAGCAGCTTAGCGTTGGGTCAGCGGGGGGGCCAAGAGACCCAGTACTTC. The rearrangement joins TRBV11-2 to TRBJ2-5; 10 bases match TRBD2. Germline CDR1 reads SGHAT; CDR2 reads FQNNGV. J gave up 1 base and V 1 base, and 9 bases lay outside the gene matches. The CDR3 is made up of 18 amino acids.

This clonotype was detected a few times. The rearrangement joins TRBV20-1 to TRBJ2-2; D is perhaps TRBD2 (6 bases). Looked up from germline, CDR1 is DFQATT and CDR2 is SNEGSKA (reference sequence). The ends were cut back, 5 bases at V and 0 bases at J, with 10 bases in the middle. The CDR3 covers 14 residues. CDR3 residues: CSAPGTSNTGELFF. The CDR3 bases are TGCAGTGCTCCCGGGACTTCGAACACCGGGGAGCTGTTTTTT.